The 28 T cell receptor beta chains below all came from one sample that was sequenced in a study of B cell selection in AIRE deficiency. Clones were sequenced by immunoSEQ multiplex PCR, and TCRdb holds only the in-frame ones, with some missing. This table holds 13,000 to 15,000 clones, about 92% found once. Regulatory T cells were sorted as CD4+CD25hiCD127low/negative cells. Source material: Tregs sorted from PBMCs. These receptors all stem from a human donor with AIRE deficiency.

J is TRBJ2-2 and V is TRBV7-3; tentatively, D is TRBD1 or TRBD2 (6 bases each). In germline, CDR1 is SGHTA, CDR2 FQGTGA. The CDR3 length is 18 residues. V lost 1 base and J lost 0, with 15 bases in between. The CDR3: CASSLNSRGRANTGELFF. Written as DNA, the CDR3 is TGTGCCAGCAGCTTAAATTCTCGGGGGCGGGCGAACACCGGGGAGCTGTTTTTT.

The J gene is TRBJ2-7, the V gene TRBV5-1, with D maybe TRBD1 (5 bases). The CDR3 length is 15 residues. Germline V gene sequence: CDR1 SGHRS, CDR2 YFSETQ. V lost 1 base to trimming and J lost 1 base, with 12 bases between them. CDR3 in amino acids: CASSLMTVNSYEQYF. CDR3 DNA sequence: TGCGCCAGCAGCTTGATGACAGTAAATTCCTACGAGCAGTACTTC.

The chain combines TRBV27 with TRBJ2-1, with unresolved D. The CDR3 runs to 15 residues. CDR1 MNHEY and CDR2 SMNVEV come from the germline V gene (reference sequence). V lost 0 bases and J 4 bases, leaving 10 bases between the germline ends. The CDR3 nucleotides read TGTGCCAGCAGTTTATCGTGGGTGGCTTACAATGAGCAGTTCTTC. This codes for CASSLSWVAYNEQFF.

V is TRBV30 and J is TRBJ1-2; 7 positions match TRBD1. V was clipped by 6 bases and J by 4 bases; unmatched bases: 8. Germline CDR1 GTSNPN, CDR2 SVGIG (reference sequence). The CDR3 has 13 residues. The CDR3 DNA is TGTGCCTGTCATTACAGGGGCATCTATGGCTACACCTTC. Translated, it gives CACHYRGIYGYTF.

The V call is TRBV18, the J call TRBJ2-1, with 8 bases identical to TRBD2. The germline CDR1 and CDR2 sequences are KGHSH and LQKENI. With V trimmed by 4 bases and J by 10 bases, 9 bases remained unmatched. The CDR3 covers 14 residues. The CDR3 loop reads CASSLSAGGWEQFF. CDR3 DNA: TGTGCCAGCTCACTATCCGCGGGAGGATGGGAGCAGTTCTTC. The variable domain in full, completed from reference TRBV18 and TRBJ2-1, reads NAGVMQNPRHLVRRRGQEARLRCSPMKGHSHVYWYRQLPEEGLKFMVYLQKENIIDESGMPKERFSAEFPKEGPSILRIQQVVRGDSAAYFCASSLSAGGWEQFFGPGTRLTVL.

The chain recombines TRBV18 with TRBJ2-6; D gene uncertain. V lost 3 bases, J lost 0 bases, and 6 bases lay in between. CDR1 and CDR2 (germline): KGHSH, LQKENI. This CDR3 region has 15 residues. CDR3 DNA: TGTGCCAGCTCACCCGTTTCCTCTGGGGCCAACGTCCTGACTTTC. Its protein product is CASSPVSSGANVLTF.

The chain is built from TRBV11-3 and TRBJ1-5; 10 positions match TRBD1. CDR3 length: 16 residues. V lost 5 bases, J lost 2 bases, and 6 bases stayed unmatched. Germline values: CDR1 SGHNT, CDR2 YENEEA. CDR3 region: CASSAKTGGGNQPQHF. DNA of the CDR3: TGTGCCAGCAGCGCCAAGACAGGGGGCGGCAATCAGCCCCAGCATTTT. Drawing the rest from reference TRBV11-3 and TRBJ1-5, the complete variable domain is EAGVVQSPRYKIIEKKQPVAFWCNPISGHNTLYWYLQNLGQGPELLIRYENEEAVDDSQLPKDRFSAERLKGVDSTLKIQPAELGDSAVYLCASSAKTGGGNQPQHFGDGTRLSIL.

The V call is TRBV5-5, the J call TRBJ2-7; D is uncertain. V lost 4 bases, J lost 4 bases, and 12 bases lay in between. CDR1 is SGHKS, CDR2 YYEKEE, per germline (reference sequence). The CDR3 sequence is 13 residues long. CDR3 nucleotide sequence: TGTGCCAGCAGCAAAGAGCCCTGGTACGAGCAGTACTTC. Its protein is CASSKEPWYEQYF.

V and J are TRBV5-6 and TRBJ2-3; D is undetermined. CDR1 SGHDT and CDR2 YYEEEE come from the germline V gene. This CDR3 is 13 amino acids long. Trimming shortened V by 4 bases and J by 6 bases, and 12 bases separated the two germline ends. CDR3 sequence: CASSRDWTDTQYF. The CDR3 bases are TGTGCCAGCAGCCGCGACTGGACGGATACGCAGTATTTT. Full variable domain (missing parts from reference TRBV5-6 and TRBJ2-3): DAGVTQSPTHLIKTRGQQVTLRCSPKSGHDTVSWYQQALGQGPQFIFQYYEEEERQRGNFPDRFSGHQFPNYSSELNVNALLLGDSALYLCASSRDWTDTQYFGPGTRLTVL.

V usage is TRBV6-5 and J usage is TRBJ1-3, with 7 bases matching TRBD1. V was pared by 5 bases and J by 0 bases, with 4 bases of the junction left unmatched. Per the germline V gene, CDR1 is MNHEY and CDR2 is SVGAGI. This CDR3 has 15 residues. The CDR3 bases are TGTGCCAGCAGTCAAAACAGGGGCTCTGGAAACACCATATATTTT. This translates into CASSQNRGSGNTIYF.

The chain carries TRBV29-1 and TRBJ2-7; 7 bases agree with TRBD1. Trimming cost V 2 bases and J 5 bases; bases outside gene matches: 9. The CDR3 runs 14 residues. Germline CDR1 reads SQVTM; CDR2 reads ANQGSEA. The CDR3: CSVELRQGVHEQYF. The DNA of the CDR3 is TGCAGCGTTGAATTGAGGCAGGGGGTCCACGAGCAGTACTTC.

The chain uses TRBV7-8 and TRBJ2-2, with 10 nucleotides matching TRBD1. The CDR3 runs to 15 residues. Germline V lookup: CDR1 SGHVS, CDR2 FQNEAQ. Trimming cost V 4 bases and J 8 bases; bases outside gene matches: 7. The CDR3 here is CASSYHDRGLGELFF. CDR3 bases: TGTGCCAGCAGCTACCACGACAGGGGGCTGGGGGAGCTGTTTTTT.

The chain links TRBV4-3 to TRBJ2-4; 7 positions match TRBD1. The CDR3 contains 16 residues. The germline CDR1 and CDR2 sequences are LGHNA and YSLEER. V lost 0 bases, J lost 9 bases, and 11 bases stayed unmatched. The CDR3 is CASSQDRDSNQAIQYF. Here the CDR3 DNA reads TGCGCCAGCAGCCAAGACAGGGACAGTAATCAGGCCATTCAGTACTTC.

The rearrangement joins TRBV27 to TRBJ1-5, with TRBD1 identical over 7 bases. This CDR3 region has 16 residues. The germline V gene encodes CDR1 MNHEY and CDR2 SMNVEV (reference sequence). The V segment lost 4 bases and the J segment 0 bases; nucleotides outside the gene matches: 6. The CDR3 DNA reads TGTGCCAGCAGTTCTCGACAGGGCAATAGCAATCAGCCCCAGCATTTT. It translates to CASSSRQGNSNQPQHF.

CDR3 sequence: CASRRTGELFF. CDR3 DNA: TGTGCCAGCCGACGCACCGGGGAGCTGTTTTTT. The genes are TRBV28 and TRBJ2-2; D is ambiguous. The CDR3 has 11 amino acids. Germline CDR1 and CDR2: MDHEN and SYDVKM. Trimming took 8 bases from V and 4 from J, leaving 5 bases between them.

This sequence joins TRBV5-1 and TRBJ2-7; D gene ambiguous. CDR1 is SGHRS, CDR2 YFSETQ, per germline. The V gene lost 0 bases and the J gene lost 2 bases, with 9 bases spanning the gap. The CDR3 extends over 14 amino acids. The CDR3 reads CASSLAVGPYEQYF. The CDR3 coding sequence is TGCGCCAGCAGCTTGGCAGTCGGCCCCTACGAGCAGTACTTC. The whole variable domain, filled in from reference TRBV5-1 and TRBJ2-7, reads KAGVTQTPRYLIKTRGQQVTLSCSPISGHRSVSWYQQTPGQGLQFLFEYFSETQRNKGNFPGRFSGRQFSNSRSEMNVSTLELGDSALYLCASSLAVGPYEQYFGPGTRLTVT.

The chain couples TRBV4-2 to TRBJ2-7; tentative D call: TRBD2 (7 bases). The CDR3 totals 17 residues. The ends were cut back, 4 bases at V and 0 bases at J, with 19 bases in the middle. Germline CDR1 and CDR2: LGHNA and YNFKEQ. The CDR3 is CASSPLGVAGASYEQYF. Written as DNA, the CDR3 is TGTGCCAGCAGCCCGTTGGGGGTCGCGGGGGCCTCCTACGAGCAGTACTTC.

This sequence joins TRBV7-7 and TRBJ2-7, with 9 positions matching TRBD1. The CDR3 totals 13 residues. The germline CDR1 and CDR2 sequences are SSHAT and FNYEAQ (reference sequence). V dropped 5 bases and J dropped 4; count of bases not matched to a gene: 3. The CDR3 region is CASSRTGEYEQYF. The CDR3 nucleotides read TGTGCCAGCAGCAGGACAGGGGAATACGAGCAGTACTTC. Filled out from reference TRBV7-7 and TRBJ2-7, the complete variable domain reads GAGVSQSPRYKVTKRGQDVTLRCDPISSHATLYWYQQALGQGPEFLTYFNYEAQPDKSGLPSDRFSAERPEGSISTLTIQRTEQRDSAMYRCASSRTGEYEQYFGPGTRLTVT.

The count of this clone is one. The chain is built from TRBV11-3 and TRBJ2-4; D is uncertain. V was clipped by 4 bases and J by 6 bases, with 7 bases between them. CDR3 length: 12 residues. Germline CDR1 and CDR2: SGHNT and YENEEA. The CDR3 region has the DNA TGTGCCAGCAGCTACACGGGAAACATTCAGTACTTC. Protein sequence: CASSYTGNIQYF.

This chain links TRBV5-4 with TRBJ1-2, with D perhaps TRBD1 (5 bases). V lost 0 bases to trimming and J lost 0 bases, with 6 bases between them. Germline V gene sequence: CDR1 SGHNT, CDR2 YYREEE (reference sequence). This CDR3 is 14 amino acids long. This CDR3 reads CASSLEQANYGYTF. CDR3 nucleotides: TGTGCCAGCAGCTTGGAACAGGCTAACTATGGCTACACCTTC.

This clone came up once. The chain recombines TRBV5-1 with TRBJ2-6; perhaps D is TRBD1 or TRBD2 (6 bases each). This CDR3 comprises 16 residues. Trimming stripped 0 bases from V and 3 bases from J, with 10 bases between. Germline loops: CDR1 SGHRS, CDR2 YFSETQ. The CDR3 sequence is CASSLAGALGANVLTF. The CDR3 bases are TGCGCCAGCAGCTTGGCGGGGGCCCTTGGGGCCAACGTCCTGACTTTC. The whole variable domain, remainder taken from reference TRBV5-1 and TRBJ2-6, is KAGVTQTPRYLIKTRGQQVTLSCSPISGHRSVSWYQQTPGQGLQFLFEYFSETQRNKGNFPGRFSGRQFSNSRSEMNVSTLELGDSALYLCASSLAGALGANVLTFGAGSRLTVL.

This sequence joins TRBV5-3 and TRBJ2-5; TRBD2 agrees at 9 bases. TRBV5-3 is sorted into the ORF group, with uncertain function. Germline trimming cut 0 bases from V and 3 bases from J; bases unmatched to any gene: 0. CDR3 length: 14 residues. The CDR3 sequence is CARSLASGKETQYF. DNA of the CDR3: TGTGCCAGAAGCTTGGCTAGCGGGAAAGAGACCCAGTACTTC.

This clone turned up a few times. The chain uses TRBV5-1 and TRBJ2-1, with D perhaps TRBD1 (6 bases). This CDR3 is 16 amino acids long. Per the germline V gene, CDR1 is SGHRS and CDR2 is YFSETQ. Trimming took off 0 bases at V and 1 base at J, with 11 bases between the two ends. The DNA for the CDR3 is TGCGCCAGCAGCTTGGAGGCAGGGGTGTCCTACAATGAGCAGTTCTTC. Protein product: CASSLEAGVSYNEQFF.

The sample holds one count of this clone. J is TRBJ2-7 and V is TRBV28; 8 nucleotides agree with TRBD2. Looked up from germline, CDR1 is MDHEN and CDR2 is SYDVKM. This CDR3 is 11 amino acids long. After removal of 6 bases from V and 7 bases from J, the junction contained 2 bases not matched to a gene. As DNA, the CDR3 is TGTGCCAGCAGCGGGGGGGATGAGCAGTACTTC. Translation: CASSGGDEQYF.

This clone was observed a handful of times. The CDR3 sequence: CASSVGPTVETQYF. The CDR3, as DNA: TGTGCCAGCAGCGTAGGGCCCACCGTCGAGACCCAGTACTTC. This chain joins TRBV9 and TRBJ2-5, with D unclear. The ends were cut back, 0 bases at V and 5 bases at J, with 11 bases in the middle. Germline V gives CDR1 SGDLS, CDR2 YYNGEE. The CDR3 covers 14 residues.

This chain connects TRBV5-1 to TRBJ2-5; D is uncertain. The ends were cut back, 0 bases at V and 5 bases at J, with 2 bases in the middle. Germline V lookup: CDR1 SGHRS, CDR2 YFSETQ. The CDR3 spans 11 residues. The CDR3 protein is CASSLVETQYF. The CDR3 bases are TGCGCCAGCAGCTTGGTGGAGACCCAGTACTTC.

The chain joins TRBV6-6 to TRBJ2-1, with D perhaps assigned TRBD1 or TRBD2 (5 bases each). The CDR3 is 16 amino acids. CDR1 is MNHNY and CDR2 is SVGAGI in the germline V gene (reference sequence). V lost 7 bases and J 4 bases, leaving 20 bases between the germline ends. CDR3 bases: TGTGCCAGCATAGGTGGGACCCTTCGGCGGTACAATGAGCAGTTCTTC. Translation gives CASIGGTLRRYNEQFF.

This clone was observed once. The V call is TRBV5-1, the J call TRBJ1-1; D is unclear. The CDR3 is 13 amino acids. Trimming removed 0 bases at V and 11 bases at J, with 14 bases between. The germline CDR1 and CDR2 sequences are SGHRS and YFSETQ. CDR3 residues: CASSLETERKAFF. In DNA form, the CDR3 reads TGCGCCAGCAGCTTGGAAACCGAGAGAAAGGCTTTCTTT.